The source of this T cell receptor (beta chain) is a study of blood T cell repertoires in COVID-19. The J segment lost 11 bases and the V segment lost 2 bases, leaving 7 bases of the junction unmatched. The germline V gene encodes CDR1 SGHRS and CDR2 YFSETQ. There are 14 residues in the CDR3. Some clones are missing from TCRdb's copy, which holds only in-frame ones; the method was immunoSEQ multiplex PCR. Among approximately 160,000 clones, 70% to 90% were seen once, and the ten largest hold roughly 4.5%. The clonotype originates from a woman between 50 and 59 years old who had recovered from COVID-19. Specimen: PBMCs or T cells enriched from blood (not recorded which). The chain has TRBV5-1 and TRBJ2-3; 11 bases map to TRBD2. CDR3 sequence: CASSLAGTSGRQYF. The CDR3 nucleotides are TGCGCCAGCAGCTTAGCCGGGACTAGCGGACGGCAGTATTTT. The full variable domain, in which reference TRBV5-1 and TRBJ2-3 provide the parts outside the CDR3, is KAGVTQTPRYLIKTRGQQVTLSCSPISGHRSVSWYQQTPGQGLQFLFEYFSETQRNKGNFPGRFSGRQFSNSRSEMNVSTLELGDSALYLCASSLAGTSGRQYFGPGTRLTVL.